This TCR beta chain was retrieved from a study of cytomegalovirus exposure and HLA in healthy donors. About the study: The study's early data release held 80 million to 95 million unique TCRs from HLA-typed donors.

Findings and caveats of the study: Under in vitro conditions, a few CMV-associated chains were confirmed as specific for CMV antigens. Associated with cytomegalovirus, according to the listing, were about 160 TCR beta chains.

PCR used 60 Vbeta primers and 13 Jbeta primers. The protocol was immunoSEQ multiplex PCR, while the TCRdb copy is restricted to in-frame clones and leaves out a portion. Its clone listing holds some 140,000 clones. This CDR3 contains 15 residues. Germline V lookup: CDR1 LGHNA, CDR2 YSLEER. V lost 4 bases and J lost 6, with 16 bases in between. About this clone: Its antigen is as yet unknown.

The sample taken for sequencing was PBMCs. The TCR comes from a woman aged 40 to 50 in good health and CMV-seronegative. J is TRBJ2-1 and V is TRBV4-3; D perhaps matches TRBD1 (6 bases). CDR3 amino acids: CASSPDRTVINEQFF. DNA for the CDR3: TGCGCCAGCAGCCCAGACCGGACAGTAATCAATGAGCAGTTCTTC.